The 22 T cell receptor beta chains presented below share a single source sample, sequenced in a study of T cells after yellow fever vaccination. TCRdb recomputed calls from the 5' RACE reads with MiXCR, one row per CDR3 protein. The data show approximately 510,000 distinct CDR3 sequences, with around a fifth seen just once and approximately 16% held by the top ten. Sequences were derived from PBMCs, sampled 20 to 25 days after the first yellow fever vaccination. These receptors came from a young man who received the YFV17D yellow fever vaccine.

The chain couples TRBV4-3 to TRBJ2-7, with TRBD2 as a possible D gene (7 bases). The V end lost 1 base, the J end lost 0 bases, and 13 bases lay between the germline ends. The germline gives CDR1 LGHNA, CDR2 YSLEER. This CDR3 region has 16 residues. CDR3 sequence reads: CASSQGRGAYSYEQYF. The CDR3 bases are TGCGCCAGCAGCCAAGGCCGGGGGGCCTACTCCTACGAGCAGTACTTC.

This clonotype was seen a handful of times. This sequence joins TRBV5-1 and TRBJ2-3; D ambiguous. In germline, CDR1 is SGHRS, CDR2 YFSETQ. The CDR3 consists of 14 residues. Deletions cut 0 bases from V and 4 bases from J, with 9 bases between. Written as DNA, the CDR3 is TGCGCCAGCAGCTTGGGAGGCGGTTCAGATACGCAGTATTTT. Amino acids: CASSLGGGSDTQYF.

V is TRBV14 and J is TRBJ2-7; 7 bases are shared with TRBD1. After removal of 4 bases from V and 4 bases from J, the junction contained 7 bases not matched to a gene. The CDR3 consists of 14 residues. Germline CDR1 is SGHDN and CDR2 is FVKESK. CDR3 protein: CASSRGGLVYEQYV. DNA of the CDR3: TGTGCCAGCAGCCGAGGGGGCTTAGTGTACGAGCAGTACGTC.

In this sample, this clonotype turned up a few times. The chain uses TRBV6-2 or TRBV6-3 and TRBJ1-2; possible D gene TRBD1, 5 bases. CDR3 length equals 15 residues. Germline CDR1 and CDR2: MNHEY and SVGEGT. The germline V and J ends were trimmed by 6 bases and 4 bases, with 18 bases remaining between them. CDR3 nucleotides: TGTGCCAGCAGCAATCAGGGCTCCCTCAGCTATGGCTACACCTTC. It translates to CASSNQGSLSYGYTF.

Only a few counts were recorded for this clonotype. The gene calls are TRBV6-1 and TRBJ2-2; 8 bases align to TRBD2. The junction had 9 bases not matched to a gene; V was cut back by 6 bases and J by 6 bases. This CDR3 has 15 amino acids. CDR1 and CDR2 (germline): MNHNS, SASEGT. In DNA form, the CDR3 reads TGTGCCAGCAGACCGGGACTAGACTATGCCGGGGAGCTGTTTTTT. Translating gives CASRPGLDYAGELFF.

The chain carries TRBV15 and TRBJ1-4; weak D call: TRBD1 (6 bases). Germline-derived CDR1 and CDR2 are LNHNV and YYDKDF (reference sequence). CDR3 length: 17 amino acids. The V gene lost 0 bases and the J gene lost 1 base, with 12 bases spanning the gap. The CDR3 sequence is CATSRDSGHLTNEKLFF. The CDR3 DNA follows: TGTGCCACCAGCAGAGATTCGGGACACCTAACTAATGAAAAACTGTTTTTT.

This clonotype was found many times. The rearrangement uses TRBV28 and TRBJ2-1, with 13 positions matching TRBD2. The CDR3 is 19 amino acids. V was pared by 6 bases and J by 0 bases, with 11 bases of the junction left unmatched. CDR1 and CDR2 (germline): MDHEN, SYDVKM. The CDR3, as DNA: TGTGCCAGCAGCCTACCGGGACTAGCGGGGACGAGCTCCTACAATGAGCAGTTCTTC. This encodes CASSLPGLAGTSSYNEQFF.

The chain is built from TRBV5-1 and TRBJ2-1; D perhaps matches TRBD1 (5 bases). V lost 0 bases to trimming and J lost 5 bases, with 12 bases between them. Germline V lookup: CDR1 SGHRS, CDR2 YFSETQ. CDR3 size: 15 residues. In DNA form, the CDR3 reads TGCGCCAGCAGCTTGGTTCAGGGTGCGGACAATGAGCAGTTCTTC. Its translation is CASSLVQGADNEQFF.

CDR3 residues: CASSLAPPSGGGTDTQYF. CDR3 bases: TGTGCCAGCAGCTTAGCCCCCCCGAGCGGGGGGGGCACAGATACGCAGTATTTT. The chain joins TRBV7-6 to TRBJ2-3, with TRBD2 matching over 10 bases. The CDR3 runs to 18 residues. V was pared by 0 bases and J by 1 base, with 7 bases of the junction left unmatched. CDR1 and CDR2 (germline): SGHVS, FNYEAQ. Looking up the rest from reference TRBV7-6 and TRBJ2-3 gives the full variable domain: GAGVSQSPRYKVTKRGQDVALRCDPISGHVSLYWYRQALGQGPEFLTYFNYEAQQDKSGLPNDRFSAERPEGSISTLTIQRTEQRDSAMYRCASSLAPPSGGGTDTQYFGPGTRLTVL.

This clonotype was detected ten times or more. The chain is built from TRBV5-1 and TRBJ2-3; 7 bases match TRBD1. CDR3 size: 14 residues. Germline CDR1 SGHRS, CDR2 YFSETQ. V dropped 3 bases and J dropped 2; count of bases not matched to a gene: 3. CDR3 loop: CASSSGTATDTQYF. The CDR3 bases are TGCGCCAGCAGCTCAGGGACAGCCACAGATACGCAGTATTTT.

This clonotype was picked up many times. This chain uses TRBV7-8 with TRBJ2-1; 10 bases line up with TRBD2. The junction had 9 bases not matched to a gene; V was cut back by 6 bases and J by 4 bases. The germline V gene has CDR1 SGHVS and CDR2 FQNEAQ. The CDR3 length is 16 residues. In DNA form, the CDR3 reads TGTGCCAGCAGTAGAATGACTAGCGGGCGATACAATGAGCAGTTCTTC. It specifies CASSRMTSGRYNEQFF.

This clonotype was found a few times. This chain links TRBV6-6 with TRBJ2-3; D uncertain. The V end was cut by 6 bases, the J end by 6 bases, with 10 bases between. The CDR3 has 12 residues. CDR1 and CDR2 (germline): MNHNY, SVGAGI (reference sequence). The CDR3 DNA follows: TGTGCCAGCAGCCCTGGCGACGATACGCAGTATTTT. Its translation: CASSPGDDTQYF.

CDR3 DNA sequence: TGTGCCAGCAGCTTGGGGGGCTCGGGTTCACCCCTCCACTTT. It specifies CASSLGGSGSPLHF. V gene TRBV11-2 combines with J gene TRBJ1-6; tentatively, D is TRBD1 (6 bases). Germline lookup yields CDR1 SGHAT and CDR2 FQNNGV. Trimming left V 3 bases short and J 9 bases short, with 12 bases between. The CDR3 is made up of 14 amino acids. The full variable domain, its missing parts supplied by reference TRBV11-2 and TRBJ1-6, is EAGVAQSPRYKIIEKRQSVAFWCNPISGHATLYWYQQILGQGPKLLIQFQNNGVVDDSQLPKDRFSAERLKGVDSTLKIQPAKLEDSAVYLCASSLGGSGSPLHFGNGTRLTVT.

This clonotype was seen at least ten times. This chain joins TRBV28 and TRBJ1-1, with D hard to call. The CDR3 runs 11 residues. CDR1 and CDR2 from the germline V gene are MDHEN and SYDVKM. V was cut by 4 bases and J by 3 bases, with 3 bases left in between. The CDR3 loop reads CASSYYTEAFF. The CDR3, as DNA: TGTGCCAGCAGTTACTACACTGAAGCTTTCTTT.

This clonotype has a count of ten or more. V usage is TRBV7-2 and J usage is TRBJ2-1; 10 nucleotides agree with TRBD1. Germline CDR1 reads SGHTA; CDR2 reads FQGNSA. This CDR3 is built from 16 residues. The V and J ends lost 3 bases and 10 bases, in that order; junction bases with no gene match: 12. CDR3 amino acids: CASSFLGQGGGGEQFF. The CDR3 DNA is TGTGCCAGCAGCTTCCTAGGACAGGGGGGGGGAGGAGAGCAGTTCTTC. Complete variable domain (other parts from reference TRBV7-2 and TRBJ2-1): GAGVSQSPSNKVTEKGKDVELRCDPISGHTALYWYRQSLGQGLEFLIYFQGNSAPDKSGLPSDRFSAERTGGSVSTLTIQRTQQEDSAVYLCASSFLGQGGGGEQFFGPGTRLTVL.

About this clonotype: An end of the junction does not agree with germline; a read error may underlie this. This chain connects TRBV7-3 to TRBJ1-1; no firm D call. CDR1 SGHTA and CDR2 FQGTGA come from the germline V gene. The CDR3 sequence is 13 residues long. The CDR3 coding sequence is TGTGCCAGCAGATTAAGTTCCAACACTGAAGCTTTCTTT. It encodes CASRLSSNTEAFF.

The chain links TRBV4-1 to TRBJ1-3; D may be TRBD1 (5 bases). V was cut by 7 bases and J by 0 bases, with 13 bases left in between. The CDR3 is 15 amino acids. Germline V CDR1 and CDR2: MGHRA, YSYEKL. The DNA of the CDR3 is TGCGCCAGCACAGGGCCGGAGACCTCTGGAAACACCATATATTTT. Translation: CASTGPETSGNTIYF.

DNA for the CDR3: TGTGCCAGCAGCTTGGTCTTGGTCTCCTACGAGCAGTACTTC. This translates into CASSLVLVSYEQYF. This chain uses TRBV5-5 with TRBJ2-7; D ambiguous. The CDR3 is 14 residues long. The germline gives CDR1 SGHKS, CDR2 YYEKEE (reference sequence). V was pared by 0 bases and J by 0 bases, with 7 bases between. The whole variable domain, remainder taken from reference TRBV5-5 and TRBJ2-7, is DAGVTQSPTHLIKTRGQQVTLRCSPISGHKSVSWYQQVLGQGPQFIFQYYEKEERGRGNFPDRFSARQFPNYSSELNVNALLLGDSALYLCASSLVLVSYEQYFGPGTRLTVT.

The chain uses TRBV5-1 and TRBJ1-1, with a tentative D call TRBD1 (6 bases). V was cut by 0 bases and J by 1 base, with 10 bases left in between. From germline, CDR1 is SGHRS and CDR2 YFSETQ. The CDR3 covers 15 residues. The chain's CDR3 is CASSLGGGQNTEAFF. The CDR3 DNA reads TGCGCCAGCAGCTTGGGTGGGGGGCAGAACACTGAAGCTTTCTTT.

This clonotype was counted at least ten times. The V gene is TRBV5-1, the J gene TRBJ1-1, with 12 bases aligning to TRBD1. Germline V lookup: CDR1 SGHRS, CDR2 YFSETQ. V gave up 4 bases and J gave up 7 bases; unmatched junction bases: 5. CDR3 length equals 14 residues. The CDR3 is CASSGDRGLGEAFF. Here the CDR3 DNA reads TGCGCCAGCAGCGGGGACAGGGGGCTGGGTGAAGCTTTCTTT. Using reference TRBV5-1 and TRBJ1-1 for the parts outside the CDR3, the full variable domain is KAGVTQTPRYLIKTRGQQVTLSCSPISGHRSVSWYQQTPGQGLQFLFEYFSETQRNKGNFPGRFSGRQFSNSRSEMNVSTLELGDSALYLCASSGDRGLGEAFFGQGTRLTVV.

This clonotype came up a few times. This chain uses TRBV7-3 with TRBJ1-1, with no clear D. There are 13 residues in the CDR3. V lost 3 bases and J lost 5, with 10 bases in between. The germline V gene encodes CDR1 SGHTA and CDR2 FQGTGA. This CDR3 is CASSFTIGTEAFF. The DNA of the CDR3 is TGTGCCAGCAGCTTTACGATAGGGACTGAAGCTTTCTTT.

This clonotype was found many times. The rearrangement uses TRBV5-1 and TRBJ1-1, with 12 nucleotides matching TRBD1. The CDR3 is 17 residues long. The J segment lost 4 bases and the V segment lost 3 bases, leaving 10 bases of the junction unmatched. CDR1 SGHRS and CDR2 YFSETQ come from the germline V gene. As DNA, the CDR3 is TGCGCCAGCAGCTCCCTGGGACAGGGGGCGTCTGGCACTGAAGCTTTCTTT. Amino acids: CASSSLGQGASGTEAFF.